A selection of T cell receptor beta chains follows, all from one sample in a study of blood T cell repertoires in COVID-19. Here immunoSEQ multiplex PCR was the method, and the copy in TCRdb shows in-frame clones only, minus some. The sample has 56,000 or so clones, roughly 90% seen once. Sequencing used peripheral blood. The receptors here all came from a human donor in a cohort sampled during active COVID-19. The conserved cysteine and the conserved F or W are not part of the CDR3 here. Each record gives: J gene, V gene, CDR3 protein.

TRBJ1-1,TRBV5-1,ASSLGGQGLAEAF
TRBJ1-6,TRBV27,ASRERPGTGGSPLH
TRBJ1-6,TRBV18,ASSPDRARNSPLH
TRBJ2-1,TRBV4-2,ASSQGLAYNEQF
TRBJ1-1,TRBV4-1,ASSQGVVRGRQILEAF
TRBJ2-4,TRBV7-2,ASSPPGQVRNIQY
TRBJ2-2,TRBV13,ASSRTWGGPLPGELF
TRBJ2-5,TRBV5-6,ASSFGVETQY
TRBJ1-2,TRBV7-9,ASSLGTPANYGYT
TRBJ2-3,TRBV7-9,ASSLAAGLADTQY
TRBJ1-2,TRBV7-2,ASSTRQLSSYT
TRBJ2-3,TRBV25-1,ASSAGGSTDTQY
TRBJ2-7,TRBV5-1,ASSFGLAGTSYEQY
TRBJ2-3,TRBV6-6,ASSSQGVQDTQY
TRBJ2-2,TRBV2,ASWTYRGWGHRGAV
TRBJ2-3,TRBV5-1,ASSFSLAGGLDTQY
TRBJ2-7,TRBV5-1,ASSQGLPISYEQY
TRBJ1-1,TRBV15,ATSRGTGNTEAF
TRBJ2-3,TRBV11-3,ASSLASTGRLVADTQY